The 21 T cell receptor beta chains below all came from one sample that was sequenced in a study of memory CD4+ T cells and cytomegalovirus serostatus (dated by TCRdb to the late 2010s). A FACSAria II was used to sort memory CD4+ T cells, defined as single viable CD3+CD4+CD8-CD45RO+ cells. The protocol used for the library was the immunoSEQ multiplex PCR assay. TCRdb provides this immuneACCESS table in a form limited to in-frame rearrangements. Some clones are lacking; in checked studies, under half of them reflect an unresolved V gene, and why the rest are absent is not known. The sample data list roughly 60,000 clones, and 60% to 80% of these were observed just once. The ten largest make up about 1% of the sample. Sequenced material: memory CD4+ T cells from blood. These receptors were obtained from an adult in good health and CMV-seronegative.

The chain uses TRBV7-8 and TRBJ1-1; the D is unclear. The CDR3 is 13 amino acids. The V gene's germline CDR1 is SGHVS and CDR2 FQNEAQ. Trimming stripped 5 bases from V and 3 bases from J, with 10 bases between. The DNA of the CDR3 is TGTGCCAGCAGCCTCGGGCTACACACTGAAGCTTTCTTT. It encodes CASSLGLHTEAFF.

The sample holds a few counts of this clone. The V gene is TRBV30, the J gene TRBJ1-1; the D is unclear. The CDR3 runs 12 residues. Between the trimmed V and J ends, which lost 3 bases and 11 bases, there was a span of 16 bases. Looked up from germline, CDR1 is GTSNPN and CDR2 is SVGIG (reference sequence). The CDR3 protein is CAWSQVVGWAFF. CDR3 DNA sequence: TGTGCCTGGAGCCAGGTCGTGGGTTGGGCTTTCTTT.

J is TRBJ2-7 and V is TRBV11-2, with 8 bases fitting TRBD1. Trimming took 1 base from V and 2 from J; bases not matched to a gene: 4. The CDR3 totals 15 residues. Germline CDR1 reads SGHAT; CDR2 reads FQNNGV. CDR3 in amino acids: CASSLADRGPYEQYF. CDR3 bases: TGTGCCAGCAGCTTAGCAGACAGGGGACCCTACGAGCAGTACTTC.

The J gene is TRBJ2-1, the V gene TRBV5-1, with 8 bases that match TRBD1. Germline CDR1 is SGHRS and CDR2 is YFSETQ. CDR3 length equals 16 residues. V lost 0 bases to trimming and J lost 9 bases; unmatched junction nucleotides: 11. Here the CDR3 DNA reads TGCGCCAGCAGCTTGGTTGGACAGGGTTCGGCAGCTGAGCAGTTCTTC. Translated, it gives CASSLVGQGSAAEQFF.

This clone was seen only a few times. This chain joins TRBV27 and TRBJ2-7; D may match TRBD1 or TRBD2 (6 bases each). The CDR3 extends over 15 amino acids. Germline V gene lookup returns CDR1 MNHEY and CDR2 SMNVEV (reference sequence). Deletions cut 6 bases from V and 2 bases from J, with 17 bases between. This CDR3 reads CASSEGGTLTYEQYF. The CDR3, as DNA: TGTGCCAGCAGCGAAGGGGGGACACTAACCTACGAGCAGTACTTC.

The chain combines TRBV28 with TRBJ2-5, with TRBD1 matching 10 bases. Looked up from germline, CDR1 is MDHEN and CDR2 is SYDVKM. CDR3 length: 15 residues. V gave up 1 base and J gave up 4 bases; unmatched junction bases: 3. This CDR3 reads CASSLLGDRGETQYF. The CDR3 nucleotides are TGTGCCAGCAGTTTATTGGGGGACAGGGGAGAGACCCAGTACTTC.

The J gene is TRBJ2-1, the V gene TRBV28, with 14 nucleotides matching TRBD2. The CDR3 length is 19 residues. V shed 4 bases and J 0 bases; nucleotides not matched to a gene: 8. Germline lookup yields CDR1 MDHEN and CDR2 SYDVKM. The CDR3: CASSSFSGTSGSSYNEQFF. CDR3 nucleotide sequence: TGTGCCAGCAGTTCGTTCTCCGGGACTAGCGGGAGCTCCTACAATGAGCAGTTCTTC.

V and J are TRBV19 and TRBJ1-5, with 9 bases aligning to TRBD1. CDR1 and CDR2 (germline): LNHDA, SQIVND (reference sequence). The CDR3 is made up of 16 amino acids. After removal of 4 bases from V and 3 bases from J, the junction contained 7 bases not matched to a gene. This CDR3 is CASSTLDRGNNQPQHF. As DNA, the CDR3 is TGTGCCAGTAGTACCCTAGACAGGGGGAACAATCAGCCCCAGCATTTT. The whole variable domain, remainder taken from reference TRBV19 and TRBJ1-5, is DGGITQSPKYLFRKEGQNVTLSCEQNLNHDAMYWYRQDPGQGLRLIYYSQIVNDFQKGDIAEGYSVSREKKESFPLTVTSAQKNPTAFYLCASSTLDRGNNQPQHFGDGTRLSIL.

The chain combines TRBV6-1 with TRBJ1-2; TRBD1 matches at 9 bases. V lost 4 bases and J lost 5; bases outside the gene matches: 8. This CDR3 region has 15 residues. CDR1 MNHNS and CDR2 SASEGT come from the germline V gene. In nucleotides, the CDR3 is TGTGCCAGCAGTGCCCGAGGGGACAGGGCGTATGGCTACACCTTC. This encodes CASSARGDRAYGYTF.

J is TRBJ2-3 and V is TRBV19; 7 bases map to TRBD1. Germline loops: CDR1 LNHDA, CDR2 SQIVND (reference sequence). Losses at the gene ends were 3 bases for V and 2 bases for J; bases not matched to a gene: 5. The CDR3 is 15 residues long. In DNA form, the CDR3 reads TGTGCCAGTAGTATCAGACAGGGTCTCACAGATACGCAGTATTTT. Residues: CASSIRQGLTDTQYF.

The chain carries TRBV18 and TRBJ2-2; D remains unclear. V was clipped by 5 bases and J by 5 bases, with 15 bases between them. The CDR3 length is 15 residues. Germline V gene sequence: CDR1 KGHSH, CDR2 LQKENI. The CDR3 sequence: CASSMESWLTGELFF. CDR3 DNA: TGTGCCAGCTCAATGGAGAGCTGGCTTACCGGGGAGCTGTTTTTT.

The count of this clone is one. The chain combines TRBV2 with TRBJ2-2; D is unresolved. V lost 5 bases and J lost 3, with 7 bases in between. The CDR3 is 13 residues long. In germline, CDR1 is SNHLY, CDR2 FYNNEI. The DNA of the CDR3 is TGTGCCAGCAGTCCTTTTGACACCGGGGAGCTGTTTTTT. Its protein is CASSPFDTGELFF.

The chain combines TRBV5-1 with TRBJ2-7; the D call may be TRBD1 or TRBD2 (5 bases each). Germline V gives CDR1 SGHRS, CDR2 YFSETQ. The CDR3 length is 15 residues. Between the trimmed V and J ends, which lost 0 bases and 3 bases, there was a span of 13 bases. The CDR3 here is CASSLVTEGYYEQYF. The CDR3 DNA reads TGCGCCAGCAGCTTGGTAACAGAGGGGTACTACGAGCAGTACTTC.

This rearrangement joins TRBV11-2 to TRBJ2-1, with D perhaps TRBD2 (6 bases). The V gene's germline CDR1 is SGHAT and CDR2 FQNNGV. V gave up 0 bases and J gave up 5 bases, with 17 bases separating them. The CDR3 runs to 17 residues. The CDR3 DNA reads TGTGCCAGCAGCTTAGATTATAGCGGAGCCGAGAACAATGAGCAGTTCTTC. This codes for CASSLDYSGAENNEQFF.

The CDR3 bases are TGCGCCAGCAGCCTAGGCACCGGAGCGGGGGTAGATACGCAGTATTTT. Protein sequence: CASSLGTGAGVDTQYF. The chain uses TRBV5-1 and TRBJ2-3; 8 nucleotides align to TRBD2. Germline V gene lookup returns CDR1 SGHRS and CDR2 YFSETQ. The ends lost 4 bases at V and 5 bases at J; junction bases unmatched: 12. The CDR3 runs to 16 residues.

This clone has more than one count but fewer than ten. J is TRBJ1-5 and V is TRBV30; no definite D call. The germline V and J ends were trimmed by 5 bases and 0 bases, with 8 bases remaining between them. Germline V gene sequence: CDR1 GTSNPN, CDR2 SVGIG (reference sequence). CDR3 length: 13 amino acids. The CDR3 reads CAWAPDSNQPQHF. The CDR3, as DNA: TGTGCCTGGGCCCCAGATAGCAATCAGCCCCAGCATTTT. The whole variable domain, remainder taken from reference TRBV30 and TRBJ1-5, is SQTIHQWPATLVQPVGSPLSLECTVEGTSNPNLYWYRQAAGRGLQLLFYSVGIGQISSEVPQNLSASRPQDRQFILSSKKLLLSDSGFYLCAWAPDSNQPQHFGDGTRLSIL.

The chain combines TRBV9 with TRBJ2-7; D not resolved. The CDR3 length is 14 residues. Trimming shortened V by 4 bases and J by 6 bases, and 17 bases separated the two germline ends. Per the germline V gene, CDR1 is SGDLS and CDR2 is YYNGEE. CDR3 sequence reads: CASSPATVGSEQYF. DNA of the CDR3: TGTGCCAGCAGCCCAGCCACGGTAGGTAGCGAGCAGTACTTC.

This clone was seen just once. V and J are TRBV19 and TRBJ1-1, with D hard to call. In germline, CDR1 is LNHDA, CDR2 SQIVND (reference sequence). V gave up 4 bases and J gave up 1 base, with 7 bases separating them. This CDR3 comprises 13 residues. This CDR3 reads CASSKFGNTEAFF. The CDR3 DNA sequence: TGTGCCAGTAGTAAGTTTGGGAACACTGAAGCTTTCTTT. The full variable domain, with the rest looked up from reference TRBV19 and TRBJ1-1, is DGGITQSPKYLFRKEGQNVTLSCEQNLNHDAMYWYRQDPGQGLRLIYYSQIVNDFQKGDIAEGYSVSREKKESFPLTVTSAQKNPTAFYLCASSKFGNTEAFFGQGTRLTVV.

This chain uses TRBV20-1 with TRBJ2-7; D gene ambiguous. The V end was cut by 0 bases, the J end by 3 bases, with 3 bases between. This CDR3 is 11 amino acids long. Germline V gives CDR1 DFQATT, CDR2 SNEGSKA (reference sequence). The chain's CDR3 is CSARDLYEQYF. Written as DNA, the CDR3 is TGCAGTGCTAGAGATCTCTACGAGCAGTACTTC.

The V gene is TRBV18, the J gene TRBJ2-7, with 12 nucleotides matching TRBD2. The trim removed 6 bases at V and 5 bases at J, leaving 11 bases unmatched. The CDR3 has 16 amino acids. Germline-derived CDR1 and CDR2 are KGHSH and LQKENI. CDR3 protein: CASSPGLAGSGNEQYF. The CDR3, as DNA: TGTGCCAGCTCCCCGGGACTAGCGGGTTCGGGTAACGAGCAGTACTTC.

This chain uses TRBV27 with TRBJ1-1; 9 bases map to TRBD1. This CDR3 spans 14 amino acids. Germline trimming cut 5 bases from V and 8 bases from J; bases unmatched to any gene: 9. Per germline, CDR1 MNHEY and CDR2 SMNVEV (reference sequence). The CDR3 DNA follows: TGTGCCAGCAGTCCACGGACAGGGGCTCTCGAAGCTTTCTTT. Amino acids: CASSPRTGALEAFF.